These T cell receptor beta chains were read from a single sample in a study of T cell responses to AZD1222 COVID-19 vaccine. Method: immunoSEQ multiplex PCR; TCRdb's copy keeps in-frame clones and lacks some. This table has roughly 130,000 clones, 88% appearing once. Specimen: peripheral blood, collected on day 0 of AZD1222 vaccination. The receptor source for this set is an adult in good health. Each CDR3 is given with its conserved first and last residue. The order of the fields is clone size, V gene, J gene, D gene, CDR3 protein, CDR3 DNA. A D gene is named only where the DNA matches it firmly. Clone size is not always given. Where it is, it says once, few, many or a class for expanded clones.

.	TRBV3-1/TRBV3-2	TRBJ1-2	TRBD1	CASSQEGRGLHYGYTF	TGTGCCAGCAGCCAAGAAGGTAGGGGGCTTCACTATGGCTACACCTTC
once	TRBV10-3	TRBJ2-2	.	CAISPYTTGELFF	TGTGCCATCAGTCCCTACACCACCGGGGAGCTGTTTTTT
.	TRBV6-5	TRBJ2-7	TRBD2	CASSATSGAYEQYF	TGTGCCAGCAGCGCCACTAGCGGGGCCTACGAGCAGTACTTC
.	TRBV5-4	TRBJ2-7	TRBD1	CASSSERQGRHEQYF	TGTGCCAGCAGCTCAGAGAGACAGGGTCGCCACGAGCAGTACTTC
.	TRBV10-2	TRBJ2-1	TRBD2	CASSALSFGGGASNEQFF	TGCGCCAGCAGTGCCCTCTCCTTTGGCGGGGGGGCATCGAATGAGCAGTTCTTC
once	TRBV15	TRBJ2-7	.	CATSREGGVGYSYEQYF	TGTGCCACCAGCAGAGAGGGGGGCGTGGGTTACTCCTACGAGCAGTACTTC
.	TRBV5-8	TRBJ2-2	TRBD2	CASSPRLAIYGELFF	TGTGCCAGCAGCCCTAGACTAGCGATTTACGGGGAGCTGTTTTTT
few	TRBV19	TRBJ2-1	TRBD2	CASSTLRTSVLSYNEQFF	TGTGCCAGTAGTACCCTCCGGACTAGCGTACTGTCCTACAATGAGCAGTTCTTC
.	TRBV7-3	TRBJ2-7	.	CASSFPGSPEQYF	TGTGCCAGCAGCTTCCCAGGGTCCCCCGAGCAGTACTTC
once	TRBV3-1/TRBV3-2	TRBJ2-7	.	CASSQGVSSYEQYF	TGTGCCAGCAGCCAGGGGGTGAGCTCCTACGAGCAGTACTTC
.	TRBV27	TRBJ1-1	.	CASSLWQGTEAFF	TGTGCCAGCAGTTTATGGCAGGGCACTGAAGCTTTCTTT
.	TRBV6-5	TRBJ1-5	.	CASSYEERQPQHF	TGTGCCAGCAGTTACGAGGAGCGGCAGCCCCAGCATTTT
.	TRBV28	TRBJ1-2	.	CASVPRPTRDYTF	TGTGCCAGCGTTCCCCGGCCGACGAGAGACTACACCTTC
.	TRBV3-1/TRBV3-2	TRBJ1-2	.	CASSQDLRMGDGYGYTF	TGTGCCAGCAGCCAAGATTTGAGAATGGGGGATGGCTATGGCTACACCTTC
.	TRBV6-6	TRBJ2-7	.	CATRDHSYEQYF	TGTGCCACCCGGGACCACTCCTACGAGCAGTACTTC
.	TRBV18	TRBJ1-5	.	CASSPPSQGGNQPQHF	TGTGCCAGCTCACCACCGTCCCAGGGCGGCAATCAGCCCCAGCATTTT
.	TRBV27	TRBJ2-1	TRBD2	CASSFSSGRALDEQFF	TGTGCCAGCAGTTTCTCGAGCGGGAGGGCCCTCGATGAGCAGTTCTTC
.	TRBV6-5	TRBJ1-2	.	CASSYSLGTRYGYTF	TGTGCCAGCAGTTACTCGTTGGGGACCCGGTATGGCTACACCTTC
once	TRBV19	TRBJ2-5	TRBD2	CASSPLAVRAETQYF	TGTGCCAGTAGTCCCCTAGCGGTCCGGGCGGAGACCCAGTACTTC
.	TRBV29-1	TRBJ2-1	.	CSVEGGSSYNEQFF	TGCAGCGTTGAAGGGGGAAGCTCCTACAATGAGCAGTTCTTC
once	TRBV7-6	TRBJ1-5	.	CASSLAGDQPQHF	TGTGCCAGCAGCTTAGCGGGAGATCAGCCCCAGCATTTT
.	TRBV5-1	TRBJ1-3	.	CASSTQVSGNTIYF	TGCGCCAGCAGCACACAGGTGTCTGGAAACACCATATATTTT
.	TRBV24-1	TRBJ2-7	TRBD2	CATSSSGSSNEQYF	TGTGCCACCAGTAGTAGCGGGAGTTCCAACGAGCAGTACTTC
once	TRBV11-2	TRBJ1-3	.	CASSLAGNGNTIYF	TGTGCCAGCAGCCTCGCGGGCAACGGAAACACCATATATTTT
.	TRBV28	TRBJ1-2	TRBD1	CASSGWTGIYGYTF	TGTGCCAGCAGTGGATGGACAGGGATATATGGCTACACCTTC